Presented here are 23 T cell receptor beta chains from one specimen sequenced in a study of identical twins. TCRdb recomputed calls from the 5' RACE reads with MiXCR, one row per CDR3 protein. The table records around 280,000 distinct CDR3 sequences, about 8% of them present only once. The same data also contributed to another study, on yellow fever vaccine responses in identical twins.

Sequencing was done on a sample of memory (CD45RO+) T cells sorted from blood. The receptor source for this set is a woman younger than 35 in good health.

This sequence joins TRBV20-1 and TRBJ2-7; unclear D gene. This CDR3 region has 14 residues. V was trimmed by 0 bases and J by 0 bases, leaving 9 bases between them. The germline V gene encodes CDR1 DFQATT and CDR2 SNEGSKA (reference sequence). The CDR3 coding sequence is TGCAGTGCTAGAGATGTTACTAACTCCTACGAGCAGTACTTC. It is translated as CSARDVTNSYEQYF.

This clonotype was seen repeatedly, ten times or more. The chain joins TRBV5-1 to TRBJ2-7; 9 nucleotides agree with TRBD2. The CDR3 sequence is 14 residues long. V trimming: 5 bases; J trimming: 4 bases; junction bases outside the gene matches: 7. CDR1 is SGHRS, CDR2 YFSETQ, per germline. The DNA of the CDR3 is TGCGCCAGCAGTGCTAGCGGGAACTCTTACGAGCAGTACTTC. Protein sequence: CASSASGNSYEQYF.

In this sample, this clonotype turned up many times. The chain carries TRBV5-1 and TRBJ1-2, with 9 bases lining up with TRBD1. Per the germline V gene, CDR1 is SGHRS and CDR2 is YFSETQ. V lost 7 bases, J lost 8 bases, and 12 bases stayed unmatched. The CDR3 loop spans 14 amino acids. CDR3 sequence reads: CASRPGTGSGGYTF. The CDR3 bases are TGCGCCAGCCGTCCCGGGACAGGGTCGGGGGGCTACACCTTC.

The rearrangement uses TRBV20-1 and TRBJ2-7; maybe TRBD1 (6 bases). V shed 6 bases and J shed 0 bases, with 12 bases lying between them. The CDR3 extends over 13 amino acids. The V gene's germline CDR1 is DFQATT and CDR2 SNEGSKA (reference sequence). CDR3 sequence (DNA): TGCAGTGCGCGGACAGCGAACTCCTACGAGCAGTACGTC. It is translated as CSARTANSYEQYV.

The chain couples TRBV7-8 to TRBJ1-5; D gene uncertain. Germline V gene lookup returns CDR1 SGHVS and CDR2 FQNEAQ. V gave up 7 bases and J gave up 1 base, with 11 bases separating them. The CDR3 length is 14 residues. CDR3 sequence: CASTGVGSNQPQHF. The DNA for the CDR3 is TGTGCCAGCACCGGGGTGGGCAGCAATCAGCCCCAGCATTTT.

CDR3 protein: CASRTTGVSNQPQHF. In DNA form, the CDR3 reads TGTGCCAGCAGAACGACAGGGGTTAGCAATCAGCCCCAGCATTTT. The V and J genes are TRBV6-1 and TRBJ1-5, with TRBD1 matching over 8 bases. Germline V gene lookup returns CDR1 MNHNS and CDR2 SASEGT. This CDR3 is built from 15 residues. V was pared by 6 bases and J by 0 bases, with 4 bases of the junction left unmatched.

The table lists this clonotype with many counts. J is TRBJ1-1 and V is TRBV20-1; 7 bases match TRBD1. The ends lost 6 bases at V and 1 base at J; junction bases unmatched: 11. Germline V gene data show CDR1 as DFQATT and CDR2 as SNEGSKA (reference sequence). The CDR3 is made up of 15 amino acids. CDR3 bases: TGCAGTGCAACCGGGACAGATAACCCGAACACTGAAGCTTTCTTT. Translated: CSATGTDNPNTEAFF.

This clonotype has more than one count but fewer than ten. The V call is TRBV2, the J call TRBJ2-5; the D call may be TRBD1 or TRBD2 (6 bases each). CDR3 length equals 14 residues. Looked up from germline, CDR1 is SNHLY and CDR2 is FYNNEI. V dropped 3 bases and J dropped 5 bases, with 13 bases sitting between them. In DNA form, the CDR3 reads TGTGCCAGCAGTGATACGGGGGCGCGGGAGACCCAGTACTTC. It codes for CASSDTGARETQYF.

This clonotype was counted a few times. This CDR3 reads CASSLAGDLRTDTQYF. DNA for the CDR3: TGCGCCAGCAGCTTGGCCGGGGACCTCCGCACAGATACGCAGTATTTT. The chain links TRBV5-1 to TRBJ2-3; TRBD1 or TRBD2 may be the D gene (5 bases each). Trimming left V 0 bases short and J 1 base short, with 12 bases between. The CDR3 length is 16 residues. Germline V gene lookup returns CDR1 SGHRS and CDR2 YFSETQ.

This clonotype has just a few counts. The V gene is TRBV7-6, the J gene TRBJ2-6, with 11 nucleotides matching TRBD2. V lost 4 bases and J lost 4; bases outside the gene matches: 12. Germline CDR1 is SGHVS and CDR2 is FNYEAQ. The CDR3 spans 19 residues. CDR3 sequence: CASSSQRLAGRSGANVLTF. The CDR3 DNA reads as TGTGCCAGCAGCTCCCAAAGACTAGCGGGGAGGTCGGGGGCCAACGTCCTGACTTTC.

The V call is TRBV20-1, the J call TRBJ2-5, with a weak D call TRBD2 (6 bases). CDR1 is DFQATT, CDR2 SNEGSKA, per germline (reference sequence). The germline V and J ends were trimmed by 5 bases and 5 bases, with 24 bases remaining between them. This CDR3 contains 16 residues. The CDR3: CSALQTAGTLAETQYF. As DNA, the CDR3 is TGCAGTGCTCTCCAGACCGCCGGGACCCTAGCGGAGACCCAGTACTTC.

This clonotype was counted at least ten times. The rearrangement links TRBV18 to TRBJ1-1, with TRBD1 identical over 7 bases. This CDR3 comprises 15 residues. Looked up from germline, CDR1 is KGHSH and CDR2 is LQKENI. V lost 3 bases to trimming and J lost 1 base; unmatched junction nucleotides: 5. The CDR3: CASSPMGQKNTEAFF. CDR3 sequence (DNA): TGTGCCAGCTCACCCATGGGACAGAAGAACACTGAAGCTTTCTTT.

The chain has TRBV3-1 and TRBJ2-3, with TRBD2 matching over 12 bases. The CDR3 consists of 15 residues. Germline V gives CDR1 LGHDT, CDR2 YNNKEL (reference sequence). Trimming removed 4 bases from V and 7 bases from J; junction bases left unmatched: 6. CDR3 region: CASSPSGLAGYTQYF. The CDR3, as DNA: TGTGCCAGCAGCCCGTCCGGACTAGCGGGGTATACGCAGTATTTT.

This chain joins TRBV7-2 and TRBJ2-7; maybe TRBD2 (5 bases). The germline CDR1 and CDR2 sequences are SGHTA and FQGNSA. This CDR3 region has 15 residues. V was shortened by 5 bases and J by 2 bases, with 16 bases between the two germline ends. This CDR3 reads CASSPRGSEPYEQYV. In DNA form, the CDR3 reads TGTGCCAGCAGCCCCCGTGGTAGCGAACCCTACGAGCAGTACGTC.

This clonotype was observed a few times. The CDR3 bases are TGTGCCAGCAAAGACACAGGGACAGATACGCAGTATTTT. It encodes CASKDTGTDTQYF. The chain joins TRBV10-3 to TRBJ2-3, with D maybe TRBD1 (6 bases). CDR1 ENHRY and CDR2 SYGVKD come from the germline V gene. The V gene lost 10 bases and the J gene lost 3 bases, with 14 bases spanning the gap. This CDR3 has 13 residues.

This clonotype occurred many times. CDR3 coding DNA: TGTGCCAGCAGCTTAGGGGCGTACTCGGGTAATGAGCAGTTCTTC. Translated, it gives CASSLGAYSGNEQFF. The chain combines TRBV7-9 with TRBJ2-1, with D unclear. Germline CDR1 is SEHNR and CDR2 is FQNEAQ (reference sequence). This CDR3 has 15 amino acids. V lost 1 base and J 7 bases, leaving 14 bases between the germline ends. The whole variable domain, filled in from reference TRBV7-9 and TRBJ2-1, reads DTGVSQNPRHKITKRGQNVTFRCDPISEHNRLYWYRQTLGQGPEFLTYFQNEAQLEKSRLLSDRFSAERPKGSFSTLEIQRTEQGDSAMYLCASSLGAYSGNEQFFGPGTRLTVL.

This clonotype was found many times. The rearrangement joins TRBV7-8 to TRBJ2-5, with TRBD2 identical over 8 bases. V lost 5 bases and J lost 5; bases outside the gene matches: 10. The CDR3 runs 15 residues. Per the germline V gene, CDR1 is SGHVS and CDR2 is FQNEAQ. The CDR3 region has the DNA TGTGCCAGCAGCCCAACTAGCGGCCAAAGGGAGACCCAGTACTTC. Protein product: CASSPTSGQRETQYF.

This clonotype was recorded many times. This chain joins TRBV5-5 and TRBJ2-2; D remains ambiguous. Trimming stripped 0 bases from V and 0 bases from J, with 3 bases between. CDR1 is SGHKS, CDR2 YYEKEE, per germline (reference sequence). The length of the CDR3 is 14 residues. The CDR3 coding sequence is TGTGCCAGCAGCTTGGTTACGAACACCGGGGAGCTGTTTTTT. Its translation: CASSLVTNTGELFF. The whole variable domain, filled in from reference TRBV5-5 and TRBJ2-2, reads DAGVTQSPTHLIKTRGQQVTLRCSPISGHKSVSWYQQVLGQGPQFIFQYYEKEERGRGNFPDRFSARQFPNYSSELNVNALLLGDSALYLCASSLVTNTGELFFGEGSRLTVL.

This clonotype was observed a handful of times. The chain carries TRBV28 and TRBJ2-1, with TRBD2 identical over 7 bases. CDR3 length: 13 residues. The germline CDR1 and CDR2 sequences are MDHEN and SYDVKM. V lost 6 bases and J lost 12; bases outside the gene matches: 11. CDR3: CASSGGTGRGQFF. The CDR3 nucleotides read TGTGCCAGCAGCGGGGGGACCGGACGGGGGCAGTTCTTC.

The chain uses TRBV5-1 and TRBJ2-3; D not certain. The CDR3 spans 14 residues. The germline V and J ends were trimmed by 0 bases and 2 bases, with 7 bases remaining between them. CDR1 SGHRS and CDR2 YFSETQ come from the germline V gene. Here the CDR3 reads CASSLGFFTDTQYF. The DNA for the CDR3 is TGCGCCAGCAGCTTGGGTTTTTTCACAGATACGCAGTATTTT. The full variable domain, rest sourced from reference TRBV5-1 and TRBJ2-3, is KAGVTQTPRYLIKTRGQQVTLSCSPISGHRSVSWYQQTPGQGLQFLFEYFSETQRNKGNFPGRFSGRQFSNSRSEMNVSTLELGDSALYLCASSLGFFTDTQYFGPGTRLTVL.

This chain uses TRBV20-1 with TRBJ2-1; 7 nucleotides line up with TRBD1. The J segment lost 6 bases and the V segment lost 5 bases, leaving 16 bases of the junction unmatched. This CDR3 has 16 residues. Germline CDR1 DFQATT, CDR2 SNEGSKA (reference sequence). Here the CDR3 DNA reads TGCAGTGCTGTTAAACCCGGGACAGAATCCCTCAATGAGCAGTTCTTC. It specifies CSAVKPGTESLNEQFF.

Points on this clonotype: A much larger clone is a single base away; this may be a read error. The chain couples TRBV12-3 or TRBV12-4 to TRBJ2-2; D possibly matches TRBD1 or TRBD2 (5 bases each). This CDR3 is built from 15 residues. Trimming pared 3 bases from V and 6 bases from J, leaving 14 bases between. The CDR3 DNA is TGTGCCAGCAGTTTTCGTCTAGTGGGGGCCGGGGAGCTGTTTTTT. This translates into CASSFRLVGAGELFF.

The chain recombines TRBV29-1 with TRBJ1-1; D might be TRBD1 (5 bases). Germline CDR1 reads SQVTM; CDR2 reads ANQGSEA. The CDR3 loop spans 11 amino acids. The CDR3 spells CTHNWGTEAFF. The CDR3 coding sequence is TGCACACATAATTGGGGGACTGAAGCTTTCTTT.